The rows below give T cell receptor beta chains drawn from one sample of a study of blood T cell repertoires in COVID-19. Some clones are missing from TCRdb's copy, which holds only in-frame ones; the method was immunoSEQ multiplex PCR. The table records 100,000 to 150,000 clones, 85% to 90% of them present only once. The sequenced material came from peripheral blood. The receptors shown here come from a man in his 60s with COVID-19, enrolled during active disease. Each CDR3 is given with its conserved first and last residue. D genes are given only for firm matches. Clone size is given for some rows only: seen once, a few or many times, or a class if the clone is expanded.

clone_size cdr3_length j_call d_call v_call cdr3_nt cdr3_aa
NA 12 TRBJ1-2 NA TRBV29-1 TGCAGCTATCGGGGGGGAAACTATGGCTACACCTTC CSYRGGNYGYTF
NA 13 TRBJ2-2 NA TRBV18 TGTGCCAGCTCACTTACAGGAACCGGGGAGCTGTTTTTT CASSLTGTGELFF
once 15 TRBJ2-3 TRBD2 TRBV27 TGTGCCAGCAGTTTGGCGGGGGGCCAGATAAATACGCAGTATTTT CASSLAGGQINTQYF
NA 12 TRBJ1-1 NA TRBV5-1 TGCGCCAGCAGCCCCGGGGGGGAAAAAGCTTTCTTT CASSPGGEKAFF
NA 17 TRBJ2-2 NA TRBV6-4 TGTGCCAGCAGTGACTCTTTTTCGGGGGCGAACACCGGGGAGCTGTTTTTT CASSDSFSGANTGELFF
NA 14 TRBJ2-3 TRBD1 TRBV5-4 TGTGCCAGCAGCTTGACAGGGGGCGCAGATACGCAGTATTTT CASSLTGGADTQYF
NA 12 TRBJ1-1 NA TRBV18 TGTGCCAGCGCGACAGTGAACACTGAAGCTTTCTTT CASATVNTEAFF
once 16 TRBJ1-2 NA TRBV5-8 TGTGCCAGCAGCTTGGCGTCAGCTAGAGAAGGCTATGGCTACACCTTC CASSLASAREGYGYTF
once 16 TRBJ2-1 TRBD1 TRBV5-1 TGCGCCAGCAGCTCTACCCCGGACAGGGCCGGCAATGAGCAGTTCTTC CASSSTPDRAGNEQFF
many 17 TRBJ1-6 TRBD1 TRBV7-9 TGTGCCAGCAGCTCCCATGATTCGACAGGGGCAGGCTCACCCCTCCACTTT CASSSHDSTGAGSPLHF
NA 18 TRBJ1-4 NA TRBV18 TGTGCCAGCTCATCGCGAAGAGGACAGCTAGGTTTTAATGAAAAACTGTTTTTT CASSSRRGQLGFNEKLFF
NA 16 TRBJ2-7 TRBD1 TRBV2 TGTGCCAGCAGTCGCTCCCGGACAGGGGAATTGGACGAGCAGTACTTC CASSRSRTGELDEQYF
NA 14 TRBJ1-1 NA TRBV4-1 TGCGCCAGCAGCTCGGACAGCCCGAACACTGAAGCTTTCTTT CASSSDSPNTEAFF
NA 12 TRBJ1-1 NA TRBV19 TGTGCCAGTATTCAGGGGCACACTGAGGCTTTCTTT CASIQGHTEAFF
NA 14 TRBJ1-2 NA TRBV7-2 TGTGCCAGCAGCCCGGAGGGCATTAACTATGGCTACACCTTC CASSPEGINYGYTF
NA 11 TRBJ1-1 NA TRBV12-3/TRBV12-4 TGTGCCAGCGGGGGGGGCACTGAAGCTTTCTTT CASGGGTEAFF
NA 13 TRBJ2-2 NA TRBV28 TGTGCCAGCAGGGCCACGAACACCGGGGAGCTGTTTTTT CASRATNTGELFF
NA 18 TRBJ1-5 TRBD1 TRBV28 TGTGCCAGCAGTCCGAAGGTCCGCGGACAGGGCCTGGGACAGCCCCAGCATTTT CASSPKVRGQGLGQPQHF
NA 13 TRBJ1-4 NA TRBV3-1/TRBV3-2 TGTGCCAGCAGTTACAGGGACGGAGGAAAACTGTTTTTT CASSYRDGGKLFF
NA 13 TRBJ1-4 TRBD1 TRBV3-1/TRBV3-2 TGTGCCAGCAGTGACAGGGTAGAAGAAAAACTGTTTTTT CASSDRVEEKLFF
NA 15 TRBJ1-2 NA TRBV27 TGTGCCAGCAGTTCCGCCGGCAGGGCCAACTATGGCTACACCTTC CASSSAGRANYGYTF
once 14 TRBJ1-5 NA TRBV7-2 TGTGCCAGCAGCCCCAACAAGGGGGTCACGCCCCAGCATTTT CASSPNKGVTPQHF
NA 13 TRBJ2-5 NA TRBV12-3/TRBV12-4 TGTGCCAGCAGTTTCGAGGGTCGAGAGACCCAGTACTTC CASSFEGRETQYF
NA 14 TRBJ2-7 NA TRBV5-4 TGTGCCAGCAGCTTGGGACCGCGGGTCTACGAGCAGTACTTC CASSLGPRVYEQYF
NA 16 TRBJ1-1 TRBD1 TRBV18 TGTGCCAGCTCACCACCATACAGGGGGAAGAACACTGAAGCTTTCTTT CASSPPYRGKNTEAFF
NA 14 TRBJ2-5 TRBD1 TRBV18 TGTGCCAGCTCACGAGGACAGGGTGGAGAGACCCAGTACTTC CASSRGQGGETQYF
NA 16 TRBJ2-2 TRBD2 TRBV27 TGTGCCAGCAGTCCGGGACTAGCGGGGGGGACCGGGGAGCTGTTTTTT CASSPGLAGGTGELFF
NA 18 TRBJ2-1 TRBD2 TRBV4-3 TGCGCCAGCAGCCAAGATCCCCAACTAGCGGGGGGGAACAATGAGCAGTTCTTC CASSQDPQLAGGNNEQFF
NA 13 TRBJ2-1 NA TRBV27 TGTGCCAGCAGTTCTTACACAGGGTTTGTGCAGTTCTTC CASSSYTGFVQFF
NA 14 TRBJ2-1 NA TRBV19 TGTGCCAGTAGTCAATCCGGACTGGTCAATGAGCAGTTCTTC CASSQSGLVNEQFF
NA 15 TRBJ1-1 TRBD1 TRBV27 TGTGCCAGCAGGAGACAGGGGCCTATGAACACTGAAGCTTTCTTT CASRRQGPMNTEAFF
NA 15 TRBJ1-1 TRBD1 TRBV18 TGTGCCAGCTCACCGGGGGACAGGGGGCTTAATGAAGCTTTCTTT CASSPGDRGLNEAFF
NA 16 TRBJ1-5 NA TRBV15 TGTGCCACCAGCAGAGATGTCAGACAGGTTGGGCAGCCCCAGCATTTT CATSRDVRQVGQPQHF
NA 15 TRBJ2-3 NA TRBV7-3 TGTGCCAGCAGCTTACTGCGGGACCGCACAGATACGCAGTATTTT CASSLLRDRTDTQYF
NA 16 TRBJ2-1 NA TRBV7-3 TGTGCCAGCAGCTTCCAAAGGGGGGGATCCTACAATGAGCAGTTCTTC CASSFQRGGSYNEQFF
NA 14 TRBJ1-2 TRBD1 TRBV11-2 TGTGCCAGCAGCCTGTCACAGGGGAACGGTGGCTACACCTTC CASSLSQGNGGYTF
NA 15 TRBJ1-4 NA TRBV27 TGTGCCAGCAGTTTATCCCGCGGGGGTGGGGAAAAACTGTTTTTT CASSLSRGGGEKLFF
NA 13 TRBJ1-1 TRBD1 TRBV7-2 TGTGCCAGCAGCTCAGGGGGGAATCCTGAAGCTTTCTTT CASSSGGNPEAFF
NA 17 TRBJ1-4 TRBD1 TRBV3-1/TRBV3-2 TGTGCCAGCAGCCAGGCCGGGACAGGACCAACTAATGAAAAACTGTTTTTT CASSQAGTGPTNEKLFF
NA 17 TRBJ2-1 TRBD2 TRBV2 TGTGCCAGCAGTGAAACCAGCGGGGGGGCCATTTACAATGAGCAGTTCTTC CASSETSGGAIYNEQFF
NA 17 TRBJ2-5 NA TRBV5-1 TGCGCCAGCAGCTTTGGAGCGACCACGTCCCCTCAAGAGACCCAGTACTTC CASSFGATTSPQETQYF
NA 13 TRBJ2-7 NA TRBV7-9 TGTGCCAGCAGCAAGGCAGGGGCTTACGAGCAGTACTTC CASSKAGAYEQYF
NA 15 TRBJ1-5 TRBD1 TRBV2 TGTGCCAGCCGGGGGCAGGGGGCTAGCAATCAGCCCCAGCATTTT CASRGQGASNQPQHF
NA 14 TRBJ1-2 NA TRBV6-5 TGTGCCAGCACCCCCGGGGGGCGGTCTGTTGGCTACACCTTC CASTPGGRSVGYTF
NA 14 TRBJ2-1 NA TRBV9 TGTGCCAGCAGCGTAGGCCAGATATACAATGAGCAGTTCTTC CASSVGQIYNEQFF